Listed here are 7 T cell receptor beta chains from one sample, sequenced in a study of blood T cell repertoires in COVID-19. Repertoires were generated with immunoSEQ multiplex PCR, while TCRdb's copy carries only in-frame clones and drops some. The sample has about 140,000 clones, 85% to 90% seen once. Sequenced material: peripheral blood. These receptors originate from a woman aged 80 or over with acute or convalescent COVID-19.

The V gene is TRBV5-6, the J gene TRBJ2-2; possibly TRBD2 for D (7 bases). The germline CDR1 and CDR2 sequences are SGHDT and YYEEEE. The V gene lost 4 bases and the J gene lost 4 bases, with 26 bases spanning the gap. The CDR3 is 19 amino acids. The CDR3, as DNA: TGTGCCAGCAGCCCTCAACCGGGGGGCAAGGGTTTGTTCACCGGGGAGCTGTTTTTT. Encoded protein: CASSPQPGGKGLFTGELFF.

The V and J genes are TRBV2 and TRBJ1-6, with 10 bases identical to TRBD1. Germline lookup yields CDR1 SNHLY and CDR2 FYNNEI. The CDR3 sequence is 21 residues long. The V and J ends lost 3 bases and 2 bases, in that order; junction bases with no gene match: 16. The CDR3 sequence is CASSEMGKTGGRNTYNSPLHF. DNA of the CDR3: TGTGCCAGCAGTGAGATGGGTAAGACAGGGGGCAGAAATACCTATAATTCACCCCTCCACTTT.

The J gene is TRBJ2-7, the V gene TRBV6-5; possible D gene TRBD1, 5 bases. This CDR3 comprises 13 residues. CDR1 and CDR2 from the germline V gene are MNHEY and SVGAGI. V lost 6 bases to trimming and J lost 4 bases, with 13 bases between them. CDR3 in amino acids: CASRKDSVYEQYF. In DNA form, the CDR3 reads TGTGCCAGCAGGAAAGACAGCGTATACGAGCAGTACTTC.

This rearrangement joins TRBV6-2 or TRBV6-3 to TRBJ1-1; the D gene is possibly TRBD1 (5 bases). The V end lost 5 bases, the J end lost 4 bases, and 26 bases lay between the germline ends. This CDR3 spans 18 amino acids. Germline values: CDR1 MNHEY, CDR2 SVGEGT. DNA of the CDR3: TGTGCCAGCAGTAGGGCCGGGGTATCGGGGGTTAGGGTCACTGAAGCTTTCTTT. Protein sequence: CASSRAGVSGVRVTEAFF.

The V gene is TRBV5-1, the J gene TRBJ2-1; 7 bases fit TRBD1. The length of the CDR3 is 17 residues. Looked up from germline, CDR1 is SGHRS and CDR2 is YFSETQ. V dropped 4 bases and J dropped 5; count of bases not matched to a gene: 15. The DNA of the CDR3 is TGCGCCAGCAGCGACGGACAGGTCCCCTGGACTCACAATGAGCAGTTCTTC. Protein: CASSDGQVPWTHNEQFF.

This chain joins TRBV6-5 and TRBJ1-2; TRBD1 aligns across 7 bases. The germline CDR1 and CDR2 sequences are MNHEY and SVGAGI. This CDR3 is 14 amino acids long. J lost 4 bases, V lost 7 bases, and 9 bases had no gene match. The chain's CDR3 is CASTRQGSAYGYTF. In DNA, the CDR3 is TGTGCCAGCACCCGACAGGGTAGTGCCTATGGCTACACCTTC.

This clone came up once. This chain joins TRBV7-3 and TRBJ2-1; 8 positions match TRBD1. This CDR3 comprises 15 residues. Looked up from germline, CDR1 is SGHTA and CDR2 is FQGTGA. V shed 0 bases and J 6 bases; nucleotides not matched to a gene: 4. The CDR3 nucleotides are TGTGCCAGCAGCTTAACCACAGGGGGTATCAATGAGCAGTTCTTC. As protein: CASSLTTGGINEQFF.